Reported below is one TCR beta chain. Trimming took 11 bases from V and 1 from J, leaving 11 bases between them. Germline V lookup: CDR1 ENHRY, CDR2 SYGVKD. The CDR3 spans 13 residues. The sample originates from a study of PD-1 blockade in classical Hodgkin lymphoma. Only in-frame clones appear in the TCRdb table, and some are missing; sequencing was by immunoSEQ multiplex PCR. The sample has more than 12,000 clones, 89% seen once; the top ten hold less than 20%. Specified time point: cycle 4 day 1 (C4D1), after more than 5 weeks of nivolumab. Every single patient, without exception, relapsed after autologous stem cell transplantation, and brentuximab vedotin exposure varied. The study isolated CD8+ T cells from thawed PBMCs by magnetic negative selection.

This sequence joins TRBV10-3 and TRBJ2-2; tentatively, D is TRBD2 (5 bases). This material consisted of CD8+ T cells from blood, taken before the fourth cycle of nivolumab. The receptor was derived from a human donor with classical Hodgkin lymphoma. The DNA for the CDR3 is TGTGCCGCGCGGGCCGAGAACACCGGGGAGCTGTTTTTT. Its protein product is CAARAENTGELFF.